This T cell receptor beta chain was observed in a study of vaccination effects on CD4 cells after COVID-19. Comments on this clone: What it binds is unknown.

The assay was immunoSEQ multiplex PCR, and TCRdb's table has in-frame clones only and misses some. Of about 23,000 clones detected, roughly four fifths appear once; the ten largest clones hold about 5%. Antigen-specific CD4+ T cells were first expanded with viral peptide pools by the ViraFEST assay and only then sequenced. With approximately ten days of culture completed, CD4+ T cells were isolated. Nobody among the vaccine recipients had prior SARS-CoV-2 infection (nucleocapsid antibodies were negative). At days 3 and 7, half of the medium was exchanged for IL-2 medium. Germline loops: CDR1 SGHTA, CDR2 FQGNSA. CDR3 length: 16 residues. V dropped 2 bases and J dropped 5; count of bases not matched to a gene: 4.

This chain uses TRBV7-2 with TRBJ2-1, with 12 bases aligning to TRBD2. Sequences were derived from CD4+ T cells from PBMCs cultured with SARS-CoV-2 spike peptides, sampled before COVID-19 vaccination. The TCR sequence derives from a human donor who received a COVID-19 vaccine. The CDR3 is CASSLRLAGGNNEQFF. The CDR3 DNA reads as TGTGCCAGCAGCTTAAGGCTAGCGGGAGGGAACAATGAGCAGTTCTTC.